The 30 T cell receptor beta chains listed next were all sequenced from one sample in a study of HIV-infected children after antiretroviral therapy interruption. RNA-based 3' RACE libraries used unique molecular identifiers. TCRdb re-called the 3' RACE reads with MiXCR, one entry per CDR3 protein. The data contain tens of thousands of distinct CDR3 sequences, about 6% of them singletons. Treatment indicated: PENTA 11 planned treatment interruption arm or continuous ART arm. Sample: CD45RA+ CD4+ T cells from PBMCs, pooled from several time points, taken from a donor given antiretroviral therapy, either interrupted or continuous. The sample's subset: naive CD4+ CD45RA+ CD45RO- T cells. The source of these receptors is a pool of human donors with HIV.

CDR3 amino acids: CASRETGTGSVEQYF. The DNA of the CDR3 is TGTGCCAGCAGGGAGACCGGGACAGGGTCGGTCGAGCAGTACTTC. The chain recombines TRBV2 with TRBJ2-7; the match to TRBD1 covers 9 bases. CDR3 length equals 15 residues. Trimming at V came to 6 bases and at J to 6 bases, leaving 12 bases not matched to a gene. Looked up from germline, CDR1 is SNHLY and CDR2 is FYNNEI.

This sequence joins TRBV7-2 and TRBJ2-3, with 10 positions matching TRBD2. The CDR3 has 17 amino acids. Per germline, CDR1 SGHTA and CDR2 FQGNSA. Trimming at V came to 3 bases and at J to 2 bases, leaving 8 bases not matched to a gene. The DNA of the CDR3 is TGTGCCAGCAGCTTGGAGGGGCTAGCGGGGGACACAGATACGCAGTATTTT. This codes for CASSLEGLAGDTDTQYF.

The V call is TRBV10-3, the J call TRBJ2-1; D unclear. This CDR3 comprises 14 residues. Trimming pared 4 bases from V and 0 bases from J, leaving 7 bases between. CDR1 is ENHRY and CDR2 is SYGVKD in the germline V gene. DNA for the CDR3: TGTGCCATCAGTGTTGAGAGCTCCTACAATGAGCAGTTCTTC. Translation gives CAISVESSYNEQFF.

A few counts support this clonotype. The genes are TRBV4-1 and TRBJ1-5; no reliable D call. CDR1 is MGHRA and CDR2 is YSYEKL in the germline V gene. The CDR3 has 16 amino acids. Trimming removed 3 bases from V and 1 base from J, with 13 bases in between. DNA of the CDR3: TGCGCCAGCAGCCATTATGGATGGGAAAGCAATCAGCCCCAGCATTTT. It encodes CASSHYGWESNQPQHF.

This clonotype was recorded at least ten times. The genes are TRBV4-3 and TRBJ2-3; 14 bases align to TRBD2. This CDR3 is 15 amino acids long. J lost 8 bases, V lost 11 bases, and 12 bases had no gene match. Germline CDR1 reads LGHNA; CDR2 reads YSLEER. CDR3: CAAGTSGGLGVTQYF. In nucleotides, the CDR3 is TGCGCCGCCGGGACTAGCGGGGGTTTAGGGGTTACGCAGTATTTT.

The table lists this clonotype with a few counts. This chain uses TRBV28 with TRBJ1-5; TRBD1 is a possible D gene (6 bases). The V gene's germline CDR1 is MDHEN and CDR2 SYDVKM. The CDR3 loop spans 15 amino acids. Trimming pared 7 bases from V and 4 bases from J, leaving 17 bases between. The CDR3 DNA reads TGTGCCAGCAACTTCGGGGGGGGCTGGAATCAGCCCCAGCATTTT. As protein: CASNFGGGWNQPQHF.

This clonotype has just a few counts. The V gene is TRBV25-1, the J gene TRBJ2-7; 8 nucleotides agree with TRBD1. The CDR3 is 17 amino acids. Germline assignment: CDR1 MGHDK and CDR2 SYGVNS. Losses at the gene ends were 1 base for V and 2 bases for J; bases not matched to a gene: 10. The CDR3 DNA is TGTGCCAGCAGTGAATTAGGGTCCGGGACAGGACCCTACGAGCAGTACTTC. Translated: CASSELGSGTGPYEQYF.

This clonotype was seen at least ten times. One junction end does not reproduce the germline sequence, and a read error may be involved. J is TRBJ2-7 and V is TRBV4-1, with 7 bases fitting TRBD1. CDR1 and CDR2 from the germline V gene are MGHRA and YSYEKL. The CDR3 length is 12 residues. The CDR3 sequence: CASSQGTDEQYF. The CDR3, as DNA: TGTGCCAGCAGCCAAGGGACAGATGAACAGTACTTC.

This clonotype was observed at least ten times. The chain links TRBV5-6 to TRBJ1-1; the D is unclear. Trimming removed 1 base at V and 1 base at J, with 5 bases between. From germline, CDR1 is SGHDT and CDR2 YYEEEE. The CDR3 has 13 amino acids. In nucleotides, the CDR3 is TGTGCCAGCAGCTTGCGGGGGAACACTGAAGCTTTCTTT. Its protein product is CASSLRGNTEAFF. Combining the CDR3 with reference TRBV5-6 and TRBJ1-1 gives the whole variable domain DAGVTQSPTHLIKTRGQQVTLRCSPKSGHDTVSWYQQALGQGPQFIFQYYEEEERQRGNFPDRFSGHQFPNYSSELNVNALLLGDSALYLCASSLRGNTEAFFGQGTRLTVV.

This clonotype came up many times. The CDR3 DNA sequence: TGTGCCAGCCAGACAGGGGACTCCTACAATGAGCAGTTCTTC. Translating it yields CASQTGDSYNEQFF. V is TRBV6-1 and J is TRBJ2-1, with 8 bases fitting TRBD1. Germline V gene lookup returns CDR1 MNHNS and CDR2 SASEGT. The CDR3 length is 14 residues. The V and J ends lost 8 bases and 0 bases, in that order; junction bases with no gene match: 3.

In regard to this clonotype: Just one base apart from a much larger clone, this may be a read error. The chain employs TRBV18 and TRBJ1-1; D remains ambiguous. The length of the CDR3 is 13 residues. V was clipped by 8 bases and J by 5 bases, with 15 bases between them. Germline lookup yields CDR1 KGHSH and CDR2 LQKENI. DNA for the CDR3: TGTGCCAGCCACGACTATATTGGGACTGAAGCTTTCTTT. Its translation is CASHDYIGTEAFF.

Ten or more counts support this clonotype. This chain connects TRBV7-9 to TRBJ1-2; D perhaps matches TRBD1 (5 bases). V was clipped by 5 bases and J by 2 bases, with 12 bases between them. CDR1 SEHNR and CDR2 FQNEAQ come from the germline V gene (reference sequence). The CDR3 loop spans 14 amino acids. The CDR3 nucleotides read TGTGCCAGCAGCCCTCAGGGACTCAACTATGGCTACACCTTC. As protein: CASSPQGLNYGYTF.

The CDR3 DNA reads as TGTGCCATCAGTGGGGGCCAGGGGAACGAGCAGTACTTC. Residues: CAISGGQGNEQYF. This chain links TRBV10-3 with TRBJ2-7; D perhaps matches TRBD1 (6 bases). Deletions cut 4 bases from V and 5 bases from J, with 12 bases between. Germline CDR1 reads ENHRY; CDR2 reads SYGVKD. The CDR3 totals 13 residues.

This clonotype was seen only a few times. CDR3 nucleotides: TGTGCCAGCAGGGCACAGCTAGGGCTAGCGGACGATAATGAGCAGTTCTTC. This encodes CASRAQLGLADDNEQFF. The V call is TRBV7-9, the J call TRBJ2-1; TRBD2 matches 7 bases. After removal of 6 bases from V and 7 bases from J, the junction contained 18 bases not matched to a gene. The V gene's germline CDR1 is SEHNR and CDR2 FQNEAQ (reference sequence). The CDR3 length is 17 residues.

This clonotype was counted ten times or more. The chain links TRBV18 to TRBJ2-6; D possibly matches TRBD1 or TRBD2 (5 bases each). The length of the CDR3 is 19 residues. Deletions cut 1 base from V and 0 bases from J, with 16 bases between. Germline assignment: CDR1 KGHSH and CDR2 LQKENI. The CDR3: CASSPLAGQGLSGANVLTF. Written as DNA, the CDR3 is TGTGCCAGCTCACCACTCGCTGGACAAGGACTCTCTGGGGCCAACGTCCTGACTTTC.

This clonotype is medium-sized by share. This sequence joins TRBV21-1 and TRBJ2-5; the table's D call TRBD2 went unverified against the DNA. TRBV21-1 is a pseudogene locus. This CDR3 is built from 15 residues. The CDR3 reads CASSKGEDHQETQYF. As DNA, the CDR3 is TGTGCCAGCAGCAAAGGGGAGGACCACCAAGAGACCCAGTACTTC.

This clonotype was counted many times. J is TRBJ2-6 and V is TRBV27, with a tentative D call TRBD1 (6 bases). The germline V gene encodes CDR1 MNHEY and CDR2 SMNVEV (reference sequence). Trimming removed 6 bases from V and 7 bases from J, with 22 bases in between. The CDR3 totals 17 residues. CDR3 nucleotides: TGTGCCAGCAGGGACGGGTACACAGGGTCTTTAGCCAACGTCCTGACTTTC. This encodes CASRDGYTGSLANVLTF.

This clonotype has at least ten counts. The J gene is TRBJ2-2, the V gene TRBV5-5; TRBD1 matches 8 bases. The trim removed 3 bases at V and 6 bases at J, leaving 10 bases unmatched. This CDR3 contains 16 residues. Germline-derived CDR1 and CDR2 are SGHKS and YYEKEE (reference sequence). CDR3 sequence (DNA): TGTGCCAGCAGCTGGCCCCGACAGGGGAGTGCCGGGGAGCTGTTTTTT. This encodes CASSWPRQGSAGELFF. Full variable domain (outside the CDR3, taken from reference TRBV5-5 and TRBJ2-2): DAGVTQSPTHLIKTRGQQVTLRCSPISGHKSVSWYQQVLGQGPQFIFQYYEKEERGRGNFPDRFSARQFPNYSSELNVNALLLGDSALYLCASSWPRQGSAGELFFGEGSRLTVL.

This clonotype has at least ten counts. The rearrangement links TRBV12-3 or TRBV12-4 to TRBJ1-5; 7 nucleotides match TRBD1. The CDR3 extends over 13 amino acids. V was clipped by 6 bases and J by 2 bases; unmatched bases: 1. The DNA for the CDR3 is TGTGCCAGCAGAGGGACAGGCAATCAGCCCCAGCATTTT. It is translated as CASRGTGNQPQHF.

This clonotype was picked up one time. V and J are TRBV7-2 and TRBJ1-1; TRBD1 aligns across 8 bases. This CDR3 region has 14 residues. Germline CDR1 SGHTA, CDR2 FQGNSA. After removal of 5 bases from V and 5 bases from J, the junction contained 7 bases not matched to a gene. The CDR3 DNA reads as TGTGCCAGCAGCCCCGTCACAGGGGGGACTGAAGCTTTCTTT. This encodes CASSPVTGGTEAFF.

Many counts were recorded for this clonotype. The chain uses TRBV5-6 and TRBJ2-5; the D is unclear. This CDR3 has 12 amino acids. The V and J ends lost 2 bases and 5 bases respectively, with 7 bases between them. The germline gives CDR1 SGHDT, CDR2 YYEEEE. As DNA, the CDR3 is TGTGCCAGCAGCTTTCGGGCGGAGACCCAGTACTTC. Its protein is CASSFRAETQYF. Filled out from reference TRBV5-6 and TRBJ2-5, the complete variable domain reads DAGVTQSPTHLIKTRGQQVTLRCSPKSGHDTVSWYQQALGQGPQFIFQYYEEEERQRGNFPDRFSGHQFPNYSSELNVNALLLGDSALYLCASSFRAETQYFGPGTRLLVL.

This clonotype was recorded many times. The chain is built from TRBV10-3 and TRBJ1-3, with a possible D match to TRBD1 (5 bases). CDR1 and CDR2 from the germline V gene are ENHRY and SYGVKD. V was shortened by 0 bases and J by 4 bases, with 16 bases between the two germline ends. CDR3 size: 17 residues. CDR3 coding DNA: TGTGCCATCAGTGAGTCCCCGTCGGGGCTAACCGGAAACACCATATATTTT. Protein sequence: CAISESPSGLTGNTIYF.

The chain uses TRBV6-2 or TRBV6-3 and TRBJ2-1; D remains unclear. V lost 10 bases, J lost 9 bases, and 16 bases lay in between. Germline loops: CDR1 MNHEY, CDR2 SVGEGT. The CDR3 covers 12 residues. The CDR3 nucleotides read TGTGCCACCAGAGGCCAGGTAACTGAGCAGTTCTTC. Translation gives CATRGQVTEQFF.

J is TRBJ2-1 and V is TRBV28, with D perhaps matching TRBD2 (5 bases). V was clipped by 3 bases and J by 1 base, with 10 bases between them. Germline CDR1 reads MDHEN; CDR2 reads SYDVKM. The CDR3 extends over 15 amino acids. CDR3 loop: CASSFGGLSYNEQFF. In DNA, the CDR3 is TGTGCCAGCAGTTTTGGCGGGTTATCCTACAATGAGCAGTTCTTC.

In its sample, this clonotype was seen many times. V and J are TRBV12-5 and TRBJ2-2; D possibly corresponds to TRBD2 (6 bases). Germline-derived CDR1 and CDR2 are LGHNT and FRNRAP. The CDR3 is 15 amino acids. The V and J ends lost 6 bases and 5 bases respectively, with 16 bases between them. Written as DNA, the CDR3 is TGTGCTAGTGGACCTATGTTGAGCGGGACCGGGGAGCTGTTTTTT. Its protein is CASGPMLSGTGELFF. Together with reference TRBV12-5 and TRBJ2-2, the CDR3 gives the full variable domain: DARVTQTPRHKVTEMGQEVTMRCQPILGHNTVFWYRQTMMQGLELLAYFRNRAPLDDSGMPKDRFSAEMPDATLATLKIQPSEPRDSAVYFCASGPMLSGTGELFFGEGSRLTVL.

This clonotype was recorded at least ten times. At one end, the junction sequence differs from germline, possibly due to a read error. The CDR3: CASSTSPTDRLF. The CDR3 DNA reads TGTGCCAGCAGTACCTCCCCAACGGACAGACTATTC. The V and J genes are TRBV12-3 or TRBV12-4 and TRBJ1-2, with D maybe TRBD1 (6 bases). The CDR3 totals 12 residues.

This clonotype was seen many times. The chain combines TRBV4-3 with TRBJ2-7, with D possibly being TRBD2 (6 bases). Germline assignment: CDR1 LGHNA and CDR2 YSLEER. V lost 4 bases and J lost 6, with 13 bases in between. This CDR3 has 13 amino acids. The CDR3 is CASSRDPEGEQYF. The CDR3 DNA follows: TGCGCCAGCAGCCGAGACCCGGAGGGCGAGCAGTACTTC.

In this sample, this clonotype turned up many times. At one end the junction does not follow the germline gene, possibly because of a read error. J is TRBJ1-6 and V is TRBV13, with 9 bases lining up with TRBD1. CDR1 PRHDT and CDR2 FYEKMQ come from the germline V gene (reference sequence). This CDR3 region has 15 residues. The CDR3 DNA reads TGTGCCAGCTCCCCCGGGACAGGGAATAATTCGCCCCTCTACTTT. Translation: CASSPGTGNNSPLYF.

This clonotype was counted at least ten times. The CDR3 nucleotides are TGCGCCAGCAGCCAAGAGGCAGGGTATGAAAAACTGTTTTTT. Translation gives CASSQEAGYEKLFF. The chain carries TRBV4-3 and TRBJ1-4, with D perhaps matching TRBD1 (5 bases). Trimming pared 0 bases from V and 6 bases from J, leaving 8 bases between. Germline loops: CDR1 LGHNA, CDR2 YSLEER. The CDR3 is 14 residues long.

This clonotype was counted many times. The V call is TRBV12-3 or TRBV12-4, the J call TRBJ2-2; 11 nucleotides align to TRBD2. This CDR3 is 16 amino acids long. V was pared by 6 bases and J by 5 bases, with 8 bases of the junction left unmatched. The CDR3 loop is CASRKLAGGRTGELFF. CDR3 bases: TGTGCCAGCAGGAAGTTAGCGGGAGGGCGAACCGGGGAGCTGTTTTTT.